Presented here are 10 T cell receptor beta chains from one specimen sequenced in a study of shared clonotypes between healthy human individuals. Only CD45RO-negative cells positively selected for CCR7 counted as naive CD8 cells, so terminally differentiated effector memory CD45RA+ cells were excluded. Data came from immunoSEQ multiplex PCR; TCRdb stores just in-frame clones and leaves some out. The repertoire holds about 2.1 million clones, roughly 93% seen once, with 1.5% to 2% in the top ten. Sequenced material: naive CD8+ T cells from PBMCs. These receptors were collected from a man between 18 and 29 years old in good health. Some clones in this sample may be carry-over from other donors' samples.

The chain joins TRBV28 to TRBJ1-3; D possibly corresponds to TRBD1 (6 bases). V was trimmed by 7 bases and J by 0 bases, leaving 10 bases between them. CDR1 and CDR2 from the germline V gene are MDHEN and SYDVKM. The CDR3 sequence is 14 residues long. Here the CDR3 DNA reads TGTGCCAGCACCCACAGGGCCTCTGGAAACACCATATATTTT. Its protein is CASTHRASGNTIYF.

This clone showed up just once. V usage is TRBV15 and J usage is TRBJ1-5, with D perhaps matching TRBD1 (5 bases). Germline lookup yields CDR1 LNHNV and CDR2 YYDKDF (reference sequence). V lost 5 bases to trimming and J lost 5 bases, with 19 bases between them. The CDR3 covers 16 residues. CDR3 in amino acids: CATSPRSGAVDQPQHF. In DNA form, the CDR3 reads TGTGCCACCAGCCCCAGGTCCGGGGCTGTGGATCAGCCCCAGCATTTT.

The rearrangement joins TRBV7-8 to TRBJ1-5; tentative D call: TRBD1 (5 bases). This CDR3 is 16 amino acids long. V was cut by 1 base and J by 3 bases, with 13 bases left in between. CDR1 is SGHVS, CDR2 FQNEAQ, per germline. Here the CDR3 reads CASSLGGVQTNQPQHF. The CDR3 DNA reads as TGTGCCAGCAGCTTAGGGGGGGTCCAGACCAATCAGCCCCAGCATTTT. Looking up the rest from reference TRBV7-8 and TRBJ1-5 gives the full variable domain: GAGVSQSPRYKVAKRGQDVALRCDPISGHVSLFWYQQALGQGPEFLTYFQNEAQLDKSGLPSDRFFAERPEGSVSTLKIQRTQQEDSAVYLCASSLGGVQTNQPQHFGDGTRLSIL.

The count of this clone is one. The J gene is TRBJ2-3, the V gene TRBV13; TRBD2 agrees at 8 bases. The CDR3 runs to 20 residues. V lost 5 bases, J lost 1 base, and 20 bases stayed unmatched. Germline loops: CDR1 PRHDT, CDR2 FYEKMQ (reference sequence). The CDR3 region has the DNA TGTGCCAGCAGCGGACCGGGACTAGTAGTGCCCCACTCCCGCACAGATACGCAGTATTTT. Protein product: CASSGPGLVVPHSRTDTQYF.

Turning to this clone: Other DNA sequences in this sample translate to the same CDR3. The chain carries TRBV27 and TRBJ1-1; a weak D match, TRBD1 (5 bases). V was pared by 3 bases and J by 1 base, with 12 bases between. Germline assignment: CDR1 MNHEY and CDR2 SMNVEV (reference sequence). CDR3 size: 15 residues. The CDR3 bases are TGTGCCAGCAGTTTGTTGCCAGGGACGAACACTGAAGCTTTCTTT. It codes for CASSLLPGTNTEAFF.

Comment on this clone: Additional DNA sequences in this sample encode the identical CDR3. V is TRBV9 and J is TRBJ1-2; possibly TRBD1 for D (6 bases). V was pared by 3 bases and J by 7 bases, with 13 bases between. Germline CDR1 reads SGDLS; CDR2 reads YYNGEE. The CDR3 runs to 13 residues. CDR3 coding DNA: TGTGCCAGCAGCGAGCGGGGGCGCGGTGGCTACACCTTC. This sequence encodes CASSERGRGGYTF.

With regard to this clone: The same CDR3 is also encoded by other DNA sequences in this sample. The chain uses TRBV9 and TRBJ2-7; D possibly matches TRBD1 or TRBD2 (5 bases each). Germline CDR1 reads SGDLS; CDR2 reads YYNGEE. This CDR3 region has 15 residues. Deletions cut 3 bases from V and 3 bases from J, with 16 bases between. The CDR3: CASSARGERNYEQYF. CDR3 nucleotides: TGTGCCAGCAGCGCCCGAGGGGAGCGGAACTACGAGCAGTACTTC.

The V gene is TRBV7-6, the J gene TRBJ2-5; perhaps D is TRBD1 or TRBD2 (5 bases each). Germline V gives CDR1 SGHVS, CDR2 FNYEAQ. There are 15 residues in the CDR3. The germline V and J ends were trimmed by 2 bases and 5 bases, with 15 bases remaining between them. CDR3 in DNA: TGTGCCAGCAGCTTAAAACGGGACCTTAGGGAGACCCAGTACTTC. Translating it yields CASSLKRDLRETQYF.

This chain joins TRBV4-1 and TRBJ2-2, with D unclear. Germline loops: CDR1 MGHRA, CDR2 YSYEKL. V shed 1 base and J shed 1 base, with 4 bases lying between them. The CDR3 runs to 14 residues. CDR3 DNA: TGCGCCAGCAGCCAAGTCGAGAACACCGGGGAGCTGTTTTTT. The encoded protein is CASSQVENTGELFF.

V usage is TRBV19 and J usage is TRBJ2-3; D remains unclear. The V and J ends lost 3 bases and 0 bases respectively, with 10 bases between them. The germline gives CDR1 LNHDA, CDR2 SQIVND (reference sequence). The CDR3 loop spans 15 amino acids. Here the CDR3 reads CASSIRLLSTDTQYF. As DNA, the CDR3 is TGTGCCAGTAGTATTCGTCTATTGAGCACAGATACGCAGTATTTT.